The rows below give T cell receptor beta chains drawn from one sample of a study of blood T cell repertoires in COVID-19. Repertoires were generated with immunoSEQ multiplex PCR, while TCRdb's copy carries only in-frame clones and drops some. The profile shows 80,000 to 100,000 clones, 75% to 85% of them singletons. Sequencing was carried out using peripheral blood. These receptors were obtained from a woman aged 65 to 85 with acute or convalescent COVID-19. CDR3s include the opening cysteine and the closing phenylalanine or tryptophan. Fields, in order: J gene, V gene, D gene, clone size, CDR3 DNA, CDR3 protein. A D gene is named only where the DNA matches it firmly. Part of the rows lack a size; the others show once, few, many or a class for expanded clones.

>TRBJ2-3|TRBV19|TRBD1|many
TGTGCCAGTAGTATCCGACAGGGGTCAGATACGCAGTATTTT
CASSIRQGSDTQYF
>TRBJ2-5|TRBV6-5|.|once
TGTGCCAGCAGTTCCCCGGGGGACCGGGGGACCCAGTACTTC
CASSSPGDRGTQYF
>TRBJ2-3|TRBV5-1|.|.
TGCGCCAGCAGCTTCGATGGCCCTCGAACGCAGTATTTT
CASSFDGPRTQYF
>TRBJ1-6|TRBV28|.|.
TGTGCCAGCAGTTTAGCGGGCTCCTATAATTCACCCCTCCACTTT
CASSLAGSYNSPLHF
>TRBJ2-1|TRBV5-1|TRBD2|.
TGCGCCAGCAGCACCGGACTAGCGGGAGGGAAGGACTATGAGCAGTTCTTC
CASSTGLAGGKDYEQFF
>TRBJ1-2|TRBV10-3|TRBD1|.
TGTGCCATCAGTGAGGGGACAGGGGACGGCTACACCTTC
CAISEGTGDGYTF
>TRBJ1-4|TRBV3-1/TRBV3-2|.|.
TGTGCCAGCAGCCAAGGGAACGGGGGAAAACTGTTTTTT
CASSQGNGGKLFF
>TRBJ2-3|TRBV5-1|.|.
TGCGCCAGCAGCTTGGGCAGTCGCACAGATACGCAGTATTTT
CASSLGSRTDTQYF
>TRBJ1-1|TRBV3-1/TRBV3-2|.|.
TGTGCCAGCAGCCCGTCGGGAGGCATCATGAACACTGAAGCTTTCTTT
CASSPSGGIMNTEAFF
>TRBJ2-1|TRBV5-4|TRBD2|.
TGTGCCAGCAGCTTGGTGGCGGGAGGGCCGGATGAGCAGTTCTTC
CASSLVAGGPDEQFF
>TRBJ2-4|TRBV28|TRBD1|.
TGTGCCAGCAGTTTATCGTGGACAGGGCTAAACATTCAGTACTTC
CASSLSWTGLNIQYF
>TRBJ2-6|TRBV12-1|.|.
TGTGCCAGCAGCTTCGGACAGCCCATCTCTGGGGCCAACGTCCTGACTTTC
CASSFGQPISGANVLTF
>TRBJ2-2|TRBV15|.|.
TGTGCCACCAGCAGAGATAGTGTGTCCGGGGAGCTGTTTTTT
CATSRDSVSGELFF
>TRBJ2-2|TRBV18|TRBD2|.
TGTGCCAGCTCACCAGGACTAGCGGGAATAACCGGGGAGCTGTTTTTT
CASSPGLAGITGELFF
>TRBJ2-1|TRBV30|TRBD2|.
TGTGCCTCCCAAACCTCCGGGACTAGCAGGGGTGAGCAGTTCTTC
CASQTSGTSRGEQFF
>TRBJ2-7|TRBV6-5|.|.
TGTGCCAGCAGTTATCTAGGACAAAGGGGCGAGCAGTACTTC
CASSYLGQRGEQYF
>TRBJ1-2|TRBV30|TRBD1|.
TGTGCCTGCCCTACCACGGGGCAGGGGGCTAGTGGCTACACCTTC
CACPTTGQGASGYTF
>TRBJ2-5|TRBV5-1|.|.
TGCGCCAGCAGCTTGGGCGTCCTGGCGGGCGAGACCCAGTACTTC
CASSLGVLAGETQYF
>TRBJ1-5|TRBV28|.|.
TGTGCCAGCCTGAGGAGTTTCAATCAGCCCCAGCATTTT
CASLRSFNQPQHF
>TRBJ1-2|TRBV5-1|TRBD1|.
TGCGCCAGCAGTACACAGGGGGCGCGGGGCTACACCTTC
CASSTQGARGYTF
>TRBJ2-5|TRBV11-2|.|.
TGTGCCAGCAGCTTAAACAGGGAAGGGACCCAGTACTTC
CASSLNREGTQYF
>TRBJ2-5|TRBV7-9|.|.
TGTGCCAGCAGCTTAGGACCGCCGGGGGAGACCCAGTACTTC
CASSLGPPGETQYF
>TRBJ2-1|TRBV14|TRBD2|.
TGTGCCAGCAGCCTTAGCGGGGGCCTCTACAATGAGCAGTTCTTC
CASSLSGGLYNEQFF
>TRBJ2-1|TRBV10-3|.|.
TGTGCCATCAGTGCTGGAGACTACAATGAGCAGTTCTTC
CAISAGDYNEQFF
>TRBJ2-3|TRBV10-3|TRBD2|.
TGTGCCATCAGTGAAGCGGGATTCCTCACAGATACGCAGTATTTT
CAISEAGFLTDTQYF
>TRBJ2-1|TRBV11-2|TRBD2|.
TGTGCCAGCAGCCTCCTGGGGACTATCAATGAGCAGTTCTTC
CASSLLGTINEQFF
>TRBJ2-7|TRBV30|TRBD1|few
TGTGCCTGGGGGGGACAGGGGGGACTTTACGAGCAGTACTTC
CAWGGQGGLYEQYF
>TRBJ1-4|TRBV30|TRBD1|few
TGTGCCTGGAGTGCCCAGACAGGGTTGGGTGAAAAACTGTTTTTT
CAWSAQTGLGEKLFF
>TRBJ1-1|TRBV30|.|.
TGTGCCTGGAGCACCAGGGCGAACACTGAAGCTTTCTTT
CAWSTRANTEAFF
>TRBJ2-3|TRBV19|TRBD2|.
TGTGCCAGTAGTATAGCGGCGGGAGCAGATACGCAGTATTTT
CASSIAAGADTQYF
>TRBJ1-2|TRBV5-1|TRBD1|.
TGCGCCAGCAGCCCACGACCAGACAGGGACGGCTACACCTTC
CASSPRPDRDGYTF
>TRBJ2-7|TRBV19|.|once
TGTGCCAGTAGTAGTCAGGGGACCTACGAGCAGTACTTC
CASSSQGTYEQYF
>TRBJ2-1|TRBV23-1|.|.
TGCGCCAGCAGCGACAGGGGGCGCGGGCTAGCGGGAGTTTCCTACAATGAGCAGTTCTTC
CASSDRGRGLAGVSYNEQFF
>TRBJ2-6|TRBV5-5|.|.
TGTGCCAGCAGCTACAGGGTTAGTGGGGCCAACGTCCTGACTTTC
CASSYRVSGANVLTF
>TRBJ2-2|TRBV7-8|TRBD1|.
TGTGCCAGCAGCTTACCCCGGACAGGGCAAAACACCGGGGAGCTGTTTTTT
CASSLPRTGQNTGELFF
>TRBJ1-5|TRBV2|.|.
TGTGCCAGCAGTGGGGCCAGATCTTATAGCAATCAGCCCCAGCATTTT
CASSGARSYSNQPQHF
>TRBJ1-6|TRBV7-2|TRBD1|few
TGTGCCAGCAGCTTTGAGGGGACAGTAAATTCACCCCTCCACTTT
CASSFEGTVNSPLHF
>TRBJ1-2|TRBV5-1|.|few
TGCGCCAGCAGACGAGGGACACAGGCTGTTGGATATGGCTACACCTTC
CASRRGTQAVGYGYTF
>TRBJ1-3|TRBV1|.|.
TGCACCAGATCCCTAGGGGTGTCTGGAAACACCATATATTTT
CTRSLGVSGNTIYF
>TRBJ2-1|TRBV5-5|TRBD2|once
TGTGCCAGCAGCTTCTGGACGGGACTAGCGGGCCTATACAATGAGCAGTTCTTC
CASSFWTGLAGLYNEQFF
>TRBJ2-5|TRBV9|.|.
TGTGCCAGCAGCGTAGGAACAGGGATTGGTCTGGACCAGTACTTC
CASSVGTGIGLDQYF
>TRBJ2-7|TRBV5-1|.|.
TGCGCCAGCAGCTCCCTCGGGACAACAGTCTCCTACGAGCAGTACTTC
CASSSLGTTVSYEQYF
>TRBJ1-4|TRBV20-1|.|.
TGCAGTGCTAGTTCGGGAGGGAATGAAAAACTGTTTTTT
CSASSGGNEKLFF
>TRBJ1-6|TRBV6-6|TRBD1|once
TGTGCCAGCAGTTACCCCGGACAGGGGACCAGTTCACCCCTCCACTTT
CASSYPGQGTSSPLHF
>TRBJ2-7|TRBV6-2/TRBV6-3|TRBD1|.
TGTGCCAGCAGCATCGACAGGGAAACCCTCTACGAGCAGTACTTC
CASSIDRETLYEQYF
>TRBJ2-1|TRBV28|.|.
TGTGCCAGCAGCCGACGAAGCGTTGAGCAGTTCTTC
CASSRRSVEQFF
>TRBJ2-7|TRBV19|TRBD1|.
TGTGCCAGTAGTGCCGCCGCCGGGACAGGGGACCACGAGCAGTACTTC
CASSAAAGTGDHEQYF
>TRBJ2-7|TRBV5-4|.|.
TGTGCCAGCAGCGAAGGAGGTCCAGGACTCTCCTACGAGCAGTACTTC
CASSEGGPGLSYEQYF
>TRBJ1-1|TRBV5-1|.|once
TGCGCCAGCAGCTTGAACGGGGGACGAGCTTTCTTT
CASSLNGGRAFF
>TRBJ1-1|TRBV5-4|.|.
TGTGCCAGCAGCTTGGCGGGGGGCAACACTGAAGCTTTCTTT
CASSLAGGNTEAFF
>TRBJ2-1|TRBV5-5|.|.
TGTGCCAGCAGCTTGGATGCCGCGGGTAACAATGAGCAGTTCTTC
CASSLDAAGNNEQFF
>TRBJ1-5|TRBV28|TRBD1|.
TGTGCCAGCAGGGGTGGCGGACAGGGGGCATGGCAGCCCCAGCATTTT
CASRGGGQGAWQPQHF